This T cell receptor beta chain was sequenced during a study of identical twins. The germline V gene encodes CDR1 MDHEN and CDR2 SYDVKM. The CDR3 loop spans 15 amino acids. J gave up 10 bases and V 6 bases, and 8 bases lay outside the gene matches. This clonotype was recorded at least ten times. Its antigen is unidentified. Template switching added a universal primer binding site, and final cDNA carried unique molecular identifiers. TCRdb recomputed calls from the 5' RACE reads with MiXCR, one row per CDR3 protein. The data show roughly 350,000 distinct CDR3 sequences, around 12% seen once. Whole-study results and caveats: Out-of-frame alpha sequences shared by twins were enriched for low generation probability. Part of the zero-insertion signal could reflect confounding by invariant MAIT and iNKT cells. Sequences that were beta out-of-frame showed weaker excess twin sharing.

These data were also reused for a study on yellow fever vaccine responses in identical twins.

This TCR was recovered from a young woman in good health. Material: CD8+ T cells sorted from blood. J is TRBJ2-1 and V is TRBV28; 14 nucleotides match TRBD2. CDR3 sequence: CASSLTSGGAGEQFF. The CDR3 nucleotides are TGTGCCAGCAGCCTGACTAGCGGGGGGGCAGGAGAGCAGTTCTTC. Complete variable domain (other parts from reference TRBV28 and TRBJ2-1): DVKVTQSSRYLVKRTGEKVFLECVQDMDHENMFWYRQDPGLGLRLIYFSYDVKMKEKGDIPEGYSVSREKKERFSLILESASTNQTSMYLCASSLTSGGAGEQFFGPGTRLTVL.